The entry below gives a single T cell receptor beta chain sequence along with its context. Clones were read by immunoSEQ multiplex PCR, and TCRdb kept only the in-frame ones, dropping some. The sample holds 80,000 to 95,000 clones, about 79% seen once. This record belongs to a study of blood T cell repertoires in COVID-19. Looking at the study overall: Samples came from the United States, Italy and Spain, spanning acute and convalescent COVID-19.

Between the trimmed V and J ends, which lost 3 bases and 4 bases, there was a span of 14 bases. This CDR3 is built from 15 residues. Looked up from germline, CDR1 is KGHSH and CDR2 is LQKENI. The specimen sequenced was peripheral blood. The source of this sequence is a woman in her fifties or sixties with acute or convalescent COVID-19. The J gene is TRBJ2-3, the V gene TRBV18; D uncertain. CDR3 DNA: TGTGCCAGCTCACCTGGTAGAGAGGTGGCAGATACGCAGTATTTT. It encodes CASSPGREVADTQYF.